This T cell receptor (beta chain) was sequenced for a study of cytomegalovirus exposure and HLA in healthy donors. Study as a whole: Out of 398 genotyped donors, approximately 84% belonged to the Caucasian-associated ancestry cluster.

PCR amplification relied on 60 Vbeta primers (plus 13 Jbeta primers). Sequencing used immunoSEQ multiplex PCR; TCRdb keeps in-frame clones, though not all of them. The table records 200,000 or so clones, 70% to 85% of them present only once. This clone was counted once. The CDR3 sequence is 11 residues long. Germline CDR1 SGHAT, CDR2 FQNNGV. Deletions cut 4 bases from V and 10 bases from J, with 11 bases between. Sequencing was performed on PBMCs. The TCR was taken from a boy between 2 and 15 years old in good health and CMV-seronegative. The chain couples TRBV11-2 to TRBJ2-7; the D gene is possibly TRBD1 (6 bases). CDR3 DNA: TGTGCCAGCAGCTCCACTGGGACACAGTACTTC. As protein: CASSSTGTQYF.